This T cell receptor beta chain was captured in a study of identical twins. The study's findings and limits: Models predicted less out-of-frame TCR alpha sharing in monozygotic twins than was found. For cord blood, abundant beta clonotypes had fewer insertions, unlike memory repertoires, which showed none.

Unmatched junction bases numbered 9, after V lost 4 bases and J lost 15 bases. The CDR3 spans 13 residues. Germline CDR1 DFQATT, CDR2 SNEGSKA (reference sequence). TCRdb analysed the 5' RACE reads with MiXCR anew, one entry per CDR3 protein. The data contain 600,000 to 800,000 distinct CDR3 sequences, roughly 20% of them singletons. The table lists this clonotype with a few counts. Its target is not known. These same records also appear under a second study, on T cells expressing NK-cell markers. This second study says: In several donors, dominant clonotypes made up about 25-65% of CD3+CD56-NKG2C+ cells.

The chain joins TRBV20-1 to TRBJ1-4; 12 nucleotides align to TRBD1. Source material: PBMCs. The TCR was taken from a woman between 18 and 29 years old in good health. This CDR3 reads CSATGTGGKKVFF. The DNA of the CDR3 is TGCAGTGCTACCGGGACAGGGGGCAAGAAAGTGTTTTTT.